This T cell receptor (beta chain) emerged from a study of T cell repertoires and Cas9 in healthy adults. Background on the study: CD4 and CD8 compartments: SpCas9-reactive T cells profiled for potency, cytotoxicity, lineage. Study-wide results and limits: SpCas9-reactive regulatory T cells reportedly mitigated SpCas9-reactive effector T cells in vitro.

The repertoire was sequenced with immunoSEQ multiplex PCR; TCRdb's copy has only in-frame clones and lacks some. The sample comprises approximately 22,000 clones, about nine tenths of which are singletons, and 0.7% to 0.85% rests with the top ten. The CDR3 consists of 15 residues. In germline, CDR1 is KGHSH, CDR2 LQKENI. V was pared by 3 bases and J by 2 bases, with 12 bases between. Notes on this clone: Its cognate antigen is unknown.

The origin of this receptor is a human donor in good health. Sequences were obtained from CD4+ effector T cells (CD127+, CD25-, CD137-, CD154-) from PBMCs; culture status not recorded. The rearrangement links TRBV18 to TRBJ2-3; a possible D gene is TRBD2 (7 bases). Here the CDR3 DNA reads TGTGCCAGCTCACCGGAGCGGGGACACACAGATACGCAGTATTTT. Translating it yields CASSPERGHTDTQYF.